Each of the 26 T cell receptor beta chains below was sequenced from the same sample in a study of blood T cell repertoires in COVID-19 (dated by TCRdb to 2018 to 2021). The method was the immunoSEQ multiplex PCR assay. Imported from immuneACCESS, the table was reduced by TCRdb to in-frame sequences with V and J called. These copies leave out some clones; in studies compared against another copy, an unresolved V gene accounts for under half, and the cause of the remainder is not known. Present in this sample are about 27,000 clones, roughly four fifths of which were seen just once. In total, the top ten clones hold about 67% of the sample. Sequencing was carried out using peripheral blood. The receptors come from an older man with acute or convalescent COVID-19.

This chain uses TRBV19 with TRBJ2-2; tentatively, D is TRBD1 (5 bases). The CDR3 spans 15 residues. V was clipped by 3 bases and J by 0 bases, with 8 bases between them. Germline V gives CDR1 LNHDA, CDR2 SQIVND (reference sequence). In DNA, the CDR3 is TGTGCCAGTAGTATCATGACAGCGAACACCGGGGAGCTGTTTTTT. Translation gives CASSIMTANTGELFF.

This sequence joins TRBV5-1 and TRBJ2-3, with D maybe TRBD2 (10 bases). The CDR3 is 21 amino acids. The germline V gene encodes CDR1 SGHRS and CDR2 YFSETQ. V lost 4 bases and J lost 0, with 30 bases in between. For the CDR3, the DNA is TGCGCCAGCAGCGCATTGACAGGGGGTATAGCGGGAGGCCTAAGCACAGATACGCAGTATTTT. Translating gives CASSALTGGIAGGLSTDTQYF. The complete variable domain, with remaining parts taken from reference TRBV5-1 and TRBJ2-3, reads KAGVTQTPRYLIKTRGQQVTLSCSPISGHRSVSWYQQTPGQGLQFLFEYFSETQRNKGNFPGRFSGRQFSNSRSEMNVSTLELGDSALYLCASSALTGGIAGGLSTDTQYFGPGTRLTVL.

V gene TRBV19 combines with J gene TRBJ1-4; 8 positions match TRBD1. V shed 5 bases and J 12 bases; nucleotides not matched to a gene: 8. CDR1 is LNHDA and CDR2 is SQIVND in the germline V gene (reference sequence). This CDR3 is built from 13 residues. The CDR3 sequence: CASSSAGGQELFF. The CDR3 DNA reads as TGTGCCAGTAGTTCGGCAGGGGGCCAAGAACTGTTTTTT.

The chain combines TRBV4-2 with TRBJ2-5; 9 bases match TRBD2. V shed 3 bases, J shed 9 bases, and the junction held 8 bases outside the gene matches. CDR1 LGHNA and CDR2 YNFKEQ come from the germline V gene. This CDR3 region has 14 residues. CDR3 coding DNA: TGTGCCAGCAGCCAGGATGCGGGGGGGCGGTCCCAGTACTTC. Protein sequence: CASSQDAGGRSQYF.

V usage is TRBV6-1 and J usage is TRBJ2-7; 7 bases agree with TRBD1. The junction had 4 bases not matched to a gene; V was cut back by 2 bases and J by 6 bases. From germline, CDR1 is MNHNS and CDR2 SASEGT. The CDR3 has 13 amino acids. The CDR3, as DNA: TGTGCCAGCAGTGAACTGGGACAGTTCGAGCAGTACTTC. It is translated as CASSELGQFEQYF.

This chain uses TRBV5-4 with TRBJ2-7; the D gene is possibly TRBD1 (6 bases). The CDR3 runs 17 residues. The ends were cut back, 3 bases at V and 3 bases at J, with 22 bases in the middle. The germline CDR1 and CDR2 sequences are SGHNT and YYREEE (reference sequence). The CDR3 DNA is TGTGCCAGCAGCTCCGGGACAAGCCCCAACGTTTTCTACGAGCAGTACTTC. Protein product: CASSSGTSPNVFYEQYF.

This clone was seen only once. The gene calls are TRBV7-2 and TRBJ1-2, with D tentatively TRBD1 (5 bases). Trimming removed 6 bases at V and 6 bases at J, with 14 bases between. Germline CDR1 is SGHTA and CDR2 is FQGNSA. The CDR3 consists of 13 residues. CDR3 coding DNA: TGTGCCAGCAGACGGATGTCGGGGGATGGCTACACCTTC. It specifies CASRRMSGDGYTF.

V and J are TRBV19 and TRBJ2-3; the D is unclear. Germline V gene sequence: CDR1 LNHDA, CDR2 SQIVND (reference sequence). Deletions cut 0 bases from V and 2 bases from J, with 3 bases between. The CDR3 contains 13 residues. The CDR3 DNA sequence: TGTGCCAGTAGTATAGAATACACAGATACGCAGTATTTT. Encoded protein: CASSIEYTDTQYF.

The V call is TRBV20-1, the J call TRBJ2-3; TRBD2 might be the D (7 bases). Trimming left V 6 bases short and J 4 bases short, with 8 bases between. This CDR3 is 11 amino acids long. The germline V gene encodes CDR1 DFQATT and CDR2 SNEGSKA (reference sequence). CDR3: CSAGGPDTQYF. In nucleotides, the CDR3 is TGCAGTGCGGGGGGGCCAGATACGCAGTATTTT.

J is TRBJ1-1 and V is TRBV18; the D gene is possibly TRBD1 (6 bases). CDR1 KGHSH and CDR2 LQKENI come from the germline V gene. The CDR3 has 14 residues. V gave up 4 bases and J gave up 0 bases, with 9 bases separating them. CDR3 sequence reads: CASSQDRLNTEAFF. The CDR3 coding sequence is TGTGCCAGCTCACAGGACAGACTGAACACTGAAGCTTTCTTT.

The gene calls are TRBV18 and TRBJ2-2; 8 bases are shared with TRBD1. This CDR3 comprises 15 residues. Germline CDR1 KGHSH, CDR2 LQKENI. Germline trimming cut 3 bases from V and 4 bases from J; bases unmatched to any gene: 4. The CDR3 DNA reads TGTGCCAGCTCACCCGACAGGGGATCCACCGGGGAGCTGTTTTTT. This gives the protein CASSPDRGSTGELFF.

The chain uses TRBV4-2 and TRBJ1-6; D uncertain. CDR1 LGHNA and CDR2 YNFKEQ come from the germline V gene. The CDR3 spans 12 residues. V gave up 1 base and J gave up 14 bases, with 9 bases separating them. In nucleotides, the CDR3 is TGTGCCAGCAGCCAAGTTCCGGGGACCCTCCACTTT. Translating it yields CASSQVPGTLHF.

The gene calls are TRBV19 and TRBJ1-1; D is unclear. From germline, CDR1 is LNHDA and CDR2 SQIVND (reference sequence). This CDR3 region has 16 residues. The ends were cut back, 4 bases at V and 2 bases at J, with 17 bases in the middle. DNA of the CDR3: TGTGCCAGTAGTACCTTAGTGCCCACCGCTAACACTGAAGCTTTCTTT. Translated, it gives CASSTLVPTANTEAFF.

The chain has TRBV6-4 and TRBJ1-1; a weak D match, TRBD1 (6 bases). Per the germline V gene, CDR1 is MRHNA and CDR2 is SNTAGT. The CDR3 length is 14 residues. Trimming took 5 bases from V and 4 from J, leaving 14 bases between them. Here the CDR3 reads CASSRTGGATEAFF. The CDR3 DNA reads TGTGCCAGCAGTCGTACGGGGGGGGCCACTGAAGCTTTCTTT.

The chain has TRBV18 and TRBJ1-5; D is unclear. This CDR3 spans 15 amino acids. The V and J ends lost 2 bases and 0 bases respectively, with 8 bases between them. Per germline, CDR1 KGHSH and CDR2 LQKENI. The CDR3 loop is CASSPDGLSNQPQHF. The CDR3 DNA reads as TGTGCCAGCTCACCAGATGGGCTTAGCAATCAGCCCCAGCATTTT. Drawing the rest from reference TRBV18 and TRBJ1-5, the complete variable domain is NAGVMQNPRHLVRRRGQEARLRCSPMKGHSHVYWYRQLPEEGLKFMVYLQKENIIDESGMPKERFSAEFPKEGPSILRIQQVVRGDSAAYFCASSPDGLSNQPQHFGDGTRLSIL.

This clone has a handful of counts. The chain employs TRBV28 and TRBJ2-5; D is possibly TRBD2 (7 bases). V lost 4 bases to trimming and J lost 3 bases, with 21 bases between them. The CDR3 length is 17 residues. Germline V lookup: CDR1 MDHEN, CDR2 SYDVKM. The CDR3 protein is CASSSRGGAGPKETQYF. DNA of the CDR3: TGTGCCAGCAGTTCCCGAGGGGGGGCGGGCCCTAAAGAGACCCAGTACTTC.

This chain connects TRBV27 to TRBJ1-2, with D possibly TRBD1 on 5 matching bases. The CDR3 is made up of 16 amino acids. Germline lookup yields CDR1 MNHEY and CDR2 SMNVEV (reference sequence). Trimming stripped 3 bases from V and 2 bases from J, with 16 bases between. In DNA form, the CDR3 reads TGTGCCAGCAGTTTTTCCCCGGACACGGTGAACTATGGCTACACCTTC. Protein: CASSFSPDTVNYGYTF.

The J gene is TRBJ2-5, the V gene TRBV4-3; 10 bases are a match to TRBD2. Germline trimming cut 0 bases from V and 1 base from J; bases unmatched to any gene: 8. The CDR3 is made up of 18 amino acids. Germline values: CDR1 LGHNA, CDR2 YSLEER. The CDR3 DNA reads TGCGCCAGCAGCCAAGAACTAGCGGGGAACAACTTCCAAGAGACCCAGTACTTC. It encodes CASSQELAGNNFQETQYF.

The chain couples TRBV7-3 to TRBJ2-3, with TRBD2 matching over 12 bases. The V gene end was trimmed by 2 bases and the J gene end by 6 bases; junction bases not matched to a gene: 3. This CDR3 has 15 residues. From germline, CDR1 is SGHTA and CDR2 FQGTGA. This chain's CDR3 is CASSLGLAGGDTQYF. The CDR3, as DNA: TGTGCCAGCAGCTTAGGTCTAGCGGGAGGGGATACGCAGTATTTT.

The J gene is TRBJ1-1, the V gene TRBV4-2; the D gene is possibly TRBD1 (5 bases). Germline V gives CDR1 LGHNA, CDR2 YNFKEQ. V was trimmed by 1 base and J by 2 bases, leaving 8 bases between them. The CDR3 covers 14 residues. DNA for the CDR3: TGTGCCAGCAGCCAAGGGACACTTAACACTGAAGCTTTCTTT. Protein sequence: CASSQGTLNTEAFF.

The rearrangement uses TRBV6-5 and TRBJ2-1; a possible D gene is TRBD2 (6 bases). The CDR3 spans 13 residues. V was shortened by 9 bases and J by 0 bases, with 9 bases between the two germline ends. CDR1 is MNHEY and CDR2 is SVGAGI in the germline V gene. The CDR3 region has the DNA TGTGCCAGTGGGCGGGACTCCTACAATGAGCAGTTCTTC. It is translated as CASGRDSYNEQFF.

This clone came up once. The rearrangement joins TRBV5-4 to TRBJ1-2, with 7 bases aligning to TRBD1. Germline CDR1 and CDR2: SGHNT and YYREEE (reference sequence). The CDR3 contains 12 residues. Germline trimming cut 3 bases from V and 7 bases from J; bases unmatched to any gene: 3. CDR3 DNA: TGTGCCAGCAGCTGGGACAGAGCTGGCTACACCTTC. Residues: CASSWDRAGYTF.

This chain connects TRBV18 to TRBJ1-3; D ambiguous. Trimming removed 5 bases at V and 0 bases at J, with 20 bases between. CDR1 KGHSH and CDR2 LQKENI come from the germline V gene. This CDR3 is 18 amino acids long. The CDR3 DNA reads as TGTGCCAGCTCATCCCTAAGACCGGACTTAGACTCTGGAAACACCATATATTTT. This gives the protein CASSSLRPDLDSGNTIYF. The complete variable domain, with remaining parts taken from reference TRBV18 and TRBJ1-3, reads NAGVMQNPRHLVRRRGQEARLRCSPMKGHSHVYWYRQLPEEGLKFMVYLQKENIIDESGMPKERFSAEFPKEGPSILRIQQVVRGDSAAYFCASSSLRPDLDSGNTIYFGEGSWLTVV.

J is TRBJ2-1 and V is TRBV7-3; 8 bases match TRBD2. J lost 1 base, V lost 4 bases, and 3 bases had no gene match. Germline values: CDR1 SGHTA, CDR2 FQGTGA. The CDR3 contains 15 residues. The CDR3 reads CASSYSGDSYNEQFF. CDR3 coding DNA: TGTGCCAGCAGCTATAGCGGGGATTCCTACAATGAGCAGTTCTTC.

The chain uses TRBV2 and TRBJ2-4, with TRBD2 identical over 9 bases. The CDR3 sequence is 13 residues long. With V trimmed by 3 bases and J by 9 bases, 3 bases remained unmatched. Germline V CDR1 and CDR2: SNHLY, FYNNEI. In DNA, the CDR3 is TGTGCCAGCAGTGATTTTAGCGGGAGCATTCAGTACTTC. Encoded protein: CASSDFSGSIQYF.

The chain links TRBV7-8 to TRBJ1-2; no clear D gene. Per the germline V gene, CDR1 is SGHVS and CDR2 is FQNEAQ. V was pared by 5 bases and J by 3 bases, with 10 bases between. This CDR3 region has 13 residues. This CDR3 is CASSPRRDYGYTF. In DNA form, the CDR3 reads TGTGCCAGCAGCCCCCGACGGGACTATGGCTACACCTTC.